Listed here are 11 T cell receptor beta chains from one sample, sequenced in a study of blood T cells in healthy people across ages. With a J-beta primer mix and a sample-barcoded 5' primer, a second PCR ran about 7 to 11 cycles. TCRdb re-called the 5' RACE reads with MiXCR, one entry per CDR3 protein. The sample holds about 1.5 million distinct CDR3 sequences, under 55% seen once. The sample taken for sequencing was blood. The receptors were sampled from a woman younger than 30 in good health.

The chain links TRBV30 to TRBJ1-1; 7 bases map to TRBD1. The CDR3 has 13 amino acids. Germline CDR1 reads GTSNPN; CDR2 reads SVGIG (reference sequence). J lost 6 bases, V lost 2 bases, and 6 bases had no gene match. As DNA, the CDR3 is TGTGCCTGGAGTCCGACAGGGCCCCCTGAAGCTTTCTTT. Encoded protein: CAWSPTGPPEAFF. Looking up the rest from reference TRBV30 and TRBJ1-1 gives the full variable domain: SQTIHQWPATLVQPVGSPLSLECTVEGTSNPNLYWYRQAAGRGLQLLFYSVGIGQISSEVPQNLSASRPQDRQFILSSKKLLLSDSGFYLCAWSPTGPPEAFFGQGTRLTVV.

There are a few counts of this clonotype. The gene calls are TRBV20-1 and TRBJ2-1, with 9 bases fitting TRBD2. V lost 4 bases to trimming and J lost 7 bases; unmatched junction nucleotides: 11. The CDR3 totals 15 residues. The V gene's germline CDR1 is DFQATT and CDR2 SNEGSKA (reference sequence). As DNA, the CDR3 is TGCAGTGCTAATGTGTTGCGGGAGGGCCTAAATGAGCAGTTCTTC. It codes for CSANVLREGLNEQFF.

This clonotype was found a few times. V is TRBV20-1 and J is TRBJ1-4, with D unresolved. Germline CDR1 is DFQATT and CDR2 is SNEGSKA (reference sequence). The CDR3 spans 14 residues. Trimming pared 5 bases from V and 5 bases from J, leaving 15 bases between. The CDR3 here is CSAGKLGGNEKLFF. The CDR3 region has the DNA TGCAGTGCTGGGAAATTGGGTGGGAATGAAAAACTGTTTTTT.

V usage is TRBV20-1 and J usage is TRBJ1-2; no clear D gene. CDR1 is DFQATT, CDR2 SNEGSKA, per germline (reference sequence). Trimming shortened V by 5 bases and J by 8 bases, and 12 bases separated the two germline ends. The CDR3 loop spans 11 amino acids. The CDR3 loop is CSAGVKPGYTF. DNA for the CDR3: TGCAGTGCTGGAGTCAAGCCGGGCTACACCTTC.

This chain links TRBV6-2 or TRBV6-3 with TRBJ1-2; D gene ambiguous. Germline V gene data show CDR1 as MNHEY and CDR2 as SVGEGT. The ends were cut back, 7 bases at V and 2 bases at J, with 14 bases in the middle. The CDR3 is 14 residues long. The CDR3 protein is CASTNPGANYGYTF. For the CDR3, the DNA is TGTGCCAGCACTAACCCTGGAGCAAACTATGGCTACACCTTC.

CDR3 amino acids: CASSLQNRVVKGYTF. Written as DNA, the CDR3 is TGTGCCAGCAGTCTACAAAACAGGGTGGTAAAAGGCTACACCTTC. The chain is built from TRBV12-3 or TRBV12-4 and TRBJ1-2; the D gene is possibly TRBD1 (6 bases). CDR3 length: 15 residues. The ends were cut back, 5 bases at V and 8 bases at J, with 21 bases in the middle.

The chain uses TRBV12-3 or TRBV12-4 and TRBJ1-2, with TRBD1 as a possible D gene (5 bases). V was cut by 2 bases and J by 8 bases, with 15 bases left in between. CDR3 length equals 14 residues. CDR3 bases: TGTGCCAGCAGTTTATCCGGGGCACGTCGGGGCTACACCTTC. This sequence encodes CASSLSGARRGYTF.

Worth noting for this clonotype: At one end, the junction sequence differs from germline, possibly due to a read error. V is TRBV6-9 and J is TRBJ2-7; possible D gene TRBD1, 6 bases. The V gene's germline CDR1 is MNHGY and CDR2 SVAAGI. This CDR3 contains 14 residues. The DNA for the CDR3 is TGTGCCAGCAGGAACAGGGTCACCTCCTACGAGCGGTACTTC. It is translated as CASRNRVTSYERYF.

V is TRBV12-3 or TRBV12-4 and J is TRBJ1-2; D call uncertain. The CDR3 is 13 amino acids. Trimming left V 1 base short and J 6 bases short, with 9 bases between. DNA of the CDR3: TGTGCCAGCAGTTTAGGTCGCCGCAATGGCTACACCTTC. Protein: CASSLGRRNGYTF.

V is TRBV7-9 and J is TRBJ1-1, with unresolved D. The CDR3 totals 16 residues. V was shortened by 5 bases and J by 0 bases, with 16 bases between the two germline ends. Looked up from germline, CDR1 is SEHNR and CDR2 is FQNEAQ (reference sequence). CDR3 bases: TGTGCCAGCAGCGCCCCCCTAGGCGGGATGAACACTGAAGCTTTCTTT. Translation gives CASSAPLGGMNTEAFF.

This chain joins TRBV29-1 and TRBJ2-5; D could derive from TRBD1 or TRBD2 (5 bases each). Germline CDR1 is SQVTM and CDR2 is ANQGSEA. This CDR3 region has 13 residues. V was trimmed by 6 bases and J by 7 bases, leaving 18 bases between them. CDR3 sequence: CSVGDGRIGTQYF. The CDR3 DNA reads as TGCAGCGTAGGGGACGGCCGGATTGGGACCCAGTACTTC. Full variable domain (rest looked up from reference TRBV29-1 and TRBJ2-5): SAVISQKPSRDICQRGTSLTIQCQVDSQVTMMFWYRQQPGQSLTLIATANQGSEATYESGFVIDKFPISRPNLTFSTLTVSNMSPEDSSIYLCSVGDGRIGTQYFGPGTRLLVL.